The sequence of this TCR beta chain was determined in a study of blood T cell repertoires in COVID-19. Turning to the study itself: Samples representing acute and convalescent COVID-19 were sourced from the United States, Italy and Spain. PBMCs, B-cell-depleted T cells, or T cells were the source of the cDNA or gDNA that made up the material.

V was pared by 2 bases and J by 3 bases, with 19 bases between. The length of the CDR3 is 17 residues. The V gene's germline CDR1 is KGHSH and CDR2 LQKENI. Original methodology: Using reference gene primer amplification, nucleated cell counts were estimated. Profiling relied on immunoSEQ multiplex PCR, and the TCRdb table lists in-frame clones only, not all of them. The V and J calls and clone size are taken from that table; D and trimming were inferred from the DNA. The table has some 260,000 clones, approximately 88% seen once. Sample: peripheral blood. The clonotype was recovered from a human donor in a cohort sampled during active COVID-19. This chain uses TRBV18 with TRBJ1-1; D gene uncertain. The CDR3 loop reads CASSPFLIKDGHTEAFF. The CDR3 region has the DNA TGTGCCAGCTCACCATTCCTAATCAAAGATGGTCACACTGAAGCTTTCTTT.